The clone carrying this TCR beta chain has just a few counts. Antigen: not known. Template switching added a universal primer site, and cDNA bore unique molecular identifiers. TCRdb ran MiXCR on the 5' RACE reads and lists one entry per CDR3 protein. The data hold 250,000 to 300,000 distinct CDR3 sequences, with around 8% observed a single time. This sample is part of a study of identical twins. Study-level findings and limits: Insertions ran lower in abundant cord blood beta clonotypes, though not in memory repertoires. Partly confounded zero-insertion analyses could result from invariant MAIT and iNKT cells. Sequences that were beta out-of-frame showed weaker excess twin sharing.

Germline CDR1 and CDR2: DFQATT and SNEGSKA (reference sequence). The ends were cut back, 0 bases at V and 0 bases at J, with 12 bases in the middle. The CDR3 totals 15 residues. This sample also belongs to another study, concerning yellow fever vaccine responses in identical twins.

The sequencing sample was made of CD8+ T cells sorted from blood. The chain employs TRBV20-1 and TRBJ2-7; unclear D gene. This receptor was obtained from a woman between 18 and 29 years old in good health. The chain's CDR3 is CSARDWSQPSYEQYF. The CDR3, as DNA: TGCAGTGCTAGAGATTGGAGCCAACCCTCCTACGAGCAGTACTTC.